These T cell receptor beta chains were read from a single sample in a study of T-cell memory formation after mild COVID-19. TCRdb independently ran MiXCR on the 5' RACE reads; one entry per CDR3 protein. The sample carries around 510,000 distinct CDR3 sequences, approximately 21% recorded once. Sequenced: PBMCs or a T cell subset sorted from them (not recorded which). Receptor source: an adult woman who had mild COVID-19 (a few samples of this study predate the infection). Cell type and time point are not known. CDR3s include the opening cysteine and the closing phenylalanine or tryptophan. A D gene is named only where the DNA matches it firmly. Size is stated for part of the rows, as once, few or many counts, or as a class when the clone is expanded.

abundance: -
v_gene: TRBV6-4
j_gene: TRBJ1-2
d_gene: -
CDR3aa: CASSDGPSDGYTF
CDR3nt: TGTGCCAGCAGTGACGGCCCTTCTGATGGCTACACCTTC

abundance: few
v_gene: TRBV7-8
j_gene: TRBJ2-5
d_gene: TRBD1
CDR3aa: CASSVHRGPLQTQYF
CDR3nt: TGTGCCAGCAGCGTCCACAGGGGTCCCTTGCAGACCCAGTACTTC

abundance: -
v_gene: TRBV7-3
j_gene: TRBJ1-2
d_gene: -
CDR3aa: CASSPIWGYGYTF
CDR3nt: TGTGCCAGCAGCCCTATCTGGGGCTATGGCTACACCTTC

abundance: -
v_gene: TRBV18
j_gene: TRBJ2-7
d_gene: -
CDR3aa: CASSPRYNSYEQYF
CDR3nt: TGTGCCAGCTCACCACGGTACAATTCCTACGAGCAGTACTTC

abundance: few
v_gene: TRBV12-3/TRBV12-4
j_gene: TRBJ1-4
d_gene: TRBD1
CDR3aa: CASSLDHRGGNEKLFF
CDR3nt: TGTGCCAGCAGTTTAGACCACAGGGGGGGAAATGAAAAACTGTTTTTT

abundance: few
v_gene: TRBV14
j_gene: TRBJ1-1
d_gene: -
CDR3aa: CASSQLVGHMNTEAFF
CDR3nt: TGTGCCAGCAGCCAATTGGTCGGACATATGAACACTGAAGCTTTCTTT

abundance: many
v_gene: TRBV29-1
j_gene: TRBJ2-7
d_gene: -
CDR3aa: CSVADFEQYF
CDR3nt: TGCAGCGTGGCGGATTTCGAGCAGTACTTC

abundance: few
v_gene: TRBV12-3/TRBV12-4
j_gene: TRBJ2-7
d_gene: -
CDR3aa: CASSWGYSSYEQYF
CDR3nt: TGTGCCAGCAGTTGGGGGTACAGCTCCTACGAGCAGTACTTC

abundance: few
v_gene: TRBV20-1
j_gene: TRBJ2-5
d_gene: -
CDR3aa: CSASWREEETQYF
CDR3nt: TGCAGTGCTTCCTGGCGGGAAGAAGAGACCCAGTACTTC

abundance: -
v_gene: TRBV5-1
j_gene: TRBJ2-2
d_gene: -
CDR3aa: CASSPSGGLTGELFF
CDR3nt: TGCGCCAGCAGCCCCTCCGGAGGCCTTACCGGGGAGCTGTTTTTT

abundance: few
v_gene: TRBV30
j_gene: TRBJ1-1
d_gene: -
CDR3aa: CAWSVPGPEAFF
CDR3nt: TGTGCCTGGAGTGTTCCTGGTCCTGAAGCTTTCTTT

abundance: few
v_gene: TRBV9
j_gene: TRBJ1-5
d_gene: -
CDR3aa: CASSVSGDSNQPQHF
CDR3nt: TGTGCCAGCAGCGTATCCGGAGATAGCAATCAGCCCCAGCATTTT

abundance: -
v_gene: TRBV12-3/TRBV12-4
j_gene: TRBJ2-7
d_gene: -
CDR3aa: CASKAGPYYEQYF
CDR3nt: TGTGCCAGCAAGGCGGGGCCCTACTACGAGCAGTACTTC

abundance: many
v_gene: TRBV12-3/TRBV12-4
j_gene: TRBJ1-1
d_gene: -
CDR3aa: CASRKNMAPEAFF
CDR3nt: TGTGCCAGCAGAAAGAACATGGCCCCTGAAGCTTTCTTT

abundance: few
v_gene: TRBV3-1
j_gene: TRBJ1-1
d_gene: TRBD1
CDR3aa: CASRPSTGKAEAFF
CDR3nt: TGTGCCAGCAGACCTTCGACAGGGAAGGCTGAAGCTTTCTTT

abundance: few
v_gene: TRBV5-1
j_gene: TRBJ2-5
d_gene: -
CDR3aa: CASIPGGAQETQYF
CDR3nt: TGCGCCAGCATCCCAGGGGGGGCCCAAGAGACCCAGTACTTC

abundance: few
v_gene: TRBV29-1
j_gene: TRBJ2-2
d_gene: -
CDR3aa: CSVEWGGLFF
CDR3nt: TGCAGCGTTGAATGGGGAGGGCTGTTTTTT

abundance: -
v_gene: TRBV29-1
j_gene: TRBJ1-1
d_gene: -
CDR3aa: CSVEKEGANTEAFF
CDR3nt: TGCAGCGTTGAAAAAGAAGGAGCAAACACTGAAGCTTTCTTT

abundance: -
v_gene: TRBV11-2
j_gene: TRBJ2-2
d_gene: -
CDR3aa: CASIPGSVGELFF
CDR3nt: TGTGCCAGCATACCGGGGAGCGTCGGGGAGCTGTTTTTT